One T cell receptor (beta chain) is described in this entry. Its antigen is unknown. Profiling relied on immunoSEQ multiplex PCR, and the TCRdb table lists in-frame clones only, not all of them. The sample has 44,000 or so clones, approximately 85% seen once. The sample is drawn from a study of OX40 agonist ivuxolimab in advanced cancers. Study-level background: Treatment received earlier with anti-PD-1, anti-PD-L1 or anti-CTLA-4 agents was allowed, and under 50% had some. Partial responses were achieved by three patients: one hepatocellular carcinoma, two cutaneous melanoma. The study's findings and limits: CD4+ and CD8+ blood T cells expanded clonally by week 6 at 0.1 to 3.0 mg/kg.

This specimen was CD4+ or CD8+ T cells sorted from blood, taken in a trial of the OX40 agonist ivuxolimab. The sequence came from an adult with an advanced solid tumor such as melanoma, head and neck, liver or kidney cancer.

The CDR3 DNA sequence: TGTGCCAGTAGTACCCTTCCCGATACAGGGGGATCCTACAATGAGCAGTTCTTC. Its translation is CASSTLPDTGGSYNEQFF. V and J are TRBV19 and TRBJ2-1, with TRBD1 identical over 8 bases. The CDR3 is 18 residues long. Germline lookup yields CDR1 LNHDA and CDR2 SQIVND (reference sequence). V was clipped by 4 bases and J by 1 base; unmatched bases: 12. The complete variable domain, with remaining parts taken from reference TRBV19 and TRBJ2-1, reads DGGITQSPKYLFRKEGQNVTLSCEQNLNHDAMYWYRQDPGQGLRLIYYSQIVNDFQKGDIAEGYSVSREKKESFPLTVTSAQKNPTAFYLCASSTLPDTGGSYNEQFFGPGTRLTVL.